These T cell receptor beta chains were read from a single sample in a study of neurological immune-mediated disorders. Each CDR3 protein is one row after TCRdb ran MiXCR on the 5' RACE reads. The repertoire has tens of thousands of distinct CDR3 sequences, 3% to 4.5% of them found once; the top ten carry 1.6%. The sequencing input was PBMCs. The source of these receptors is a man aged 25 to 45 with multiple sclerosis. Each CDR3 is given with its conserved first and last residue. The order of the fields is V gene, clone size, J gene, D gene, CDR3 DNA, CDR3 protein. D genes are given only for firm matches. Clone sizes are given selectively: once, few, many, or a class where the clone is expanded.

TRBV9,many,TRBJ1-6,TRBD1,TGTGCCAGCAGCGGGGGGACAGATAATTCACCCCTCAACTTT,CASSGGTDNSPLNF
TRBV5-1,many,TRBJ2-2,TRBD1,TGCGCCAGCAGCCCGGGACAGGGGGCCTACACCGGGGAGCTGTTTTTT,CASSPGQGAYTGELFF
TRBV2,many,TRBJ2-3,TRBD2,TGTGCCAGCAAGCATAGGACTAGCGGGGGCACAGATACGCAGTATTTT,CASKHRTSGGTDTQYF
TRBV5-1,many,TRBJ2-3,.,TGCGCCAGCAGCTTGGAACGGAGCACAGATACGCAGTATTTT,CASSLERSTDTQYF
TRBV20-1,many,TRBJ1-3,TRBD1,TGCAGTGCTAGAGACCTGACAGGGTCTGGAAACACCATATATTTT,CSARDLTGSGNTIYF
TRBV12-3/TRBV12-4,many,TRBJ2-1,.,TGTGCCAGCAGTTTACAGTCCTCCTACAATGAGCAGTTCTTC,CASSLQSSYNEQFF
TRBV18,many,TRBJ2-5,.,TGTGCCAGCTCACCACCGAAGGGGGTCGGGGAGACCCAGTACTTC,CASSPPKGVGETQYF
TRBV7-6,many,TRBJ1-1,.,TGTGCCAGCAGCTTAGGGGCTGGTAACACTGAAGCTTTCTTT,CASSLGAGNTEAFF
TRBV29-1,.,TRBJ1-3,.,TGCAGCGTTTTAGGGGGACGAGGAAACACAATATATTTT,CSVLGGRGNTIYF
TRBV18,many,TRBJ1-6,.,TGTGCCAGCTCCTCGACGGGGAATAATTCACCCCTCCACTTT,CASSSTGNNSPLHF
TRBV20-1,many,TRBJ2-1,TRBD2,TGCAGTGCTAGAGATCCCGGGACTAGGGAGGCGCTCTTC,CSARDPGTREALF
TRBV27,many,TRBJ2-7,TRBD1,TGTGCCAGCAGTCCGGGACAGGGGGCTATCGAGCAGTACTTC,CASSPGQGAIEQYF
TRBV2,many,TRBJ1-5,.,TGTGCCAGCAGTGAGGGGGGTTCGGGCAATCAGCCCCAGCATTTT,CASSEGGSGNQPQHF
TRBV29-1,many,TRBJ2-5,.,TGCAGCGTTGGGGGGGACGGGGAGACCCAGTACTTC,CSVGGDGETQYF
TRBV2,few,TRBJ1-3,.,TGTGCCAGCAGTGCACGGGGTACCAAGGGAAACACCATATATTTT,CASSARGTKGNTIYF
TRBV7-2,.,TRBJ2-3,TRBD2,TGTGCCAGCAGCACCCGACTAGCGGGGTCTACAGATACGCAGTATTTT,CASSTRLAGSTDTQYF
TRBV7-9,many,TRBJ1-1,.,TGTGCCAGCAGCCAAGAACAAGGTCCCTCTGAAGCTTTCTTT,CASSQEQGPSEAFF
TRBV6-5,.,TRBJ1-1,TRBD1,TGTGCCAGCAGTCCACGCCGGGACAGCAGAGAAGCTTTCTTT,CASSPRRDSREAFF
TRBV10-3,many,TRBJ2-1,TRBD2,TGTGCCATCAGTGAGTCGAAGGCGGGAGGGGGTATCTTC,CAISESKAGGGIF
TRBV9,many,TRBJ2-3,.,TGTGCCAGCAGCGCGACCGGAAGCACAGATACGCAGTATTTT,CASSATGSTDTQYF
TRBV6-5,many,TRBJ2-3,TRBD2,TGTGCCAGCAGTCGGAGCGGGGGGCCGACAGATACGCAGTATTTT,CASSRSGGPTDTQYF
TRBV28,many,TRBJ2-7,.,TGTGCCAGCAGGTCCGGGGTCTACGAGCAGTACTTC,CASRSGVYEQYF
TRBV7-8,.,TRBJ2-2,.,TGTGCCAGCAACTCCGGGGTGGGTCGGACCGGGGAGCTGTTTTTT,CASNSGVGRTGELFF
TRBV5-1,many,TRBJ2-7,.,TGCGCCAGCAGCTTGTCCGGAGTTAGCTACGAGCAGTACTTC,CASSLSGVSYEQYF
TRBV7-3,many,TRBJ2-7,TRBD1,TGTGCCAGCAGCCAGGGACAGTCCGAGCAGTACTTC,CASSQGQSEQYF
TRBV6-4,many,TRBJ1-6,.,TGTGCCAGCAGTGCGATGGCCTTGGGCAATTCACCCCTCCACTTT,CASSAMALGNSPLHF
TRBV7-2,many,TRBJ2-7,.,TGTGCCAGCAGCTTATCTTGGCTCTCAAACTACGAGCAGTACTTC,CASSLSWLSNYEQYF
TRBV9,many,TRBJ1-2,TRBD1,TGTGCCAGCAGCGGTACAGGGGGCGCGAATGGCTACACCTTC,CASSGTGGANGYTF
TRBV5-1,many,TRBJ2-1,.,TGCGCCAGCAGCTTGGGTACGGGACCCTCCTACAATGAGCAGTTCTTC,CASSLGTGPSYNEQFF
TRBV2,many,TRBJ2-1,TRBD2,TGTGCCAGCAGTTCCCGTAGCGGGAGGAGCTCCTACAATGAGCAGTTCTTC,CASSSRSGRSSYNEQFF
TRBV7-2,medium-sized,TRBJ2-3,TRBD2,TGTGCCAGCAGCTTAGATCTAGCGGGGGGGACAGATACGCAGTATTTT,CASSLDLAGGTDTQYF
TRBV3-1,many,TRBJ1-6,.,TGTGCCAGCAGCCAAGATCAATCACCCCTCCACTTT,CASSQDQSPLHF
TRBV10-2,many,TRBJ2-2,.,TGCGCCAGTACCGGGACATCGAACACCGGGGAGCTGTTTTTT,CASTGTSNTGELFF
TRBV5-1,many,TRBJ1-5,.,TGCGCCAGCAGCTTGGAAGGACTGGTCAATCAGCCCCAGCATTTT,CASSLEGLVNQPQHF
TRBV5-1,many,TRBJ1-4,.,TGCGCCAGCAGCTTTATGGGGGCAACTAATGAAAAACTGTTTTTT,CASSFMGATNEKLFF
TRBV7-7,many,TRBJ1-1,.,TGTGCCAGCAGCTTATCAGAGAACACTGAAGCTTTCTTT,CASSLSENTEAFF
TRBV10-3,many,TRBJ1-5,.,TGTGCCATCAGCCAGGGCAATCAGCCCCAGAATTTT,CAISQGNQPQNF
TRBV7-9,many,TRBJ2-7,TRBD1,TGTGCCAGCAGCCCGGACAGGGACAGGGGCGAGCAGTACTTC,CASSPDRDRGEQYF
TRBV20-1,many,TRBJ1-1,.,TGCAGTGCGAGGAGGGGGGCCACTGAAGCTTTCTTT,CSARRGATEAFF
TRBV14,.,TRBJ2-7,.,TGTGCCAGCAGCCAAGATTCGACGAGCTACGAGCAGTACTTC,CASSQDSTSYEQYF
TRBV5-8,many,TRBJ1-5,.,TGTGCCAGCAGCTTGGTCGTTTCGGGTAGTCAGCCCCAGCATTTT,CASSLVVSGSQPQHF
TRBV3-1,many,TRBJ1-1,.,TGTGCCAGCAGCCAAGTAGAGGGGCGGGCTGAAGCTTTCTTT,CASSQVEGRAEAFF
TRBV4-1,many,TRBJ2-3,.,TGCGCCAGCAGCAACGCGGATAGGGGGGCACATACGCAGTATTTT,CASSNADRGAHTQYF
TRBV28,many,TRBJ2-1,.,TGTGCCAGCAGTTTCTCCGGGACAGGGAGCGGGGGCCACCTTTACAATGAGCAGTTCTTC,CASSFSGTGSGGHLYNEQFF
TRBV20-1,few,TRBJ1-1,.,TGCAGTGCAACGGAAGGAAGACCTGAAGCTTTCTTT,CSATEGRPEAFF
TRBV6-6,.,TRBJ1-6,TRBD1,TGTGCCAGCAGTTACTCAGACAGGGACACCTATAATTCACCCCTCCACTTT,CASSYSDRDTYNSPLHF
TRBV20-1,many,TRBJ2-3,.,TGCAGTGCTAGTTCCCATATTCTCCGGGGGTATTTT,CSASSHILRGYF
TRBV12-3/TRBV12-4,many,TRBJ1-1,.,TGTGCCAGCAATTATCAGCGAACTGAAGCTTTCTTT,CASNYQRTEAFF
TRBV4-2,many,TRBJ1-2,TRBD1,TGTGCCAGCAGCCAGGAAGGCTGGTTAACAGGGGGCAACTATGGCTACACCTTC,CASSQEGWLTGGNYGYTF